These 5 T cell receptor beta chains were sequenced from one sample in a study of Ad26.COV2.S vaccination and SARS-CoV-2 variants. The repertoire was sequenced with immunoSEQ multiplex PCR; TCRdb's copy has only in-frame clones and lacks some. This sample has hundreds of thousands of clones; 88% occur once, and the top ten carry 6.4%. Sample treatment: some 20 received Ad26.COV2.S at low or high dose, single or two shots; 5 received placebo; per-sample allocation not given. Following the first vaccine or placebo injection, samples were taken on day 63. This specimen consisted of peripheral blood, obtained in a trial of Ad26.COV2.S vaccine versus placebo. The receptors stem from a person between 18 and 65 years old who received the Ad26.COV2.S COVID-19 vaccine or a placebo.

The chain uses TRBV7-9 and TRBJ2-2; 9 bases are a match to TRBD1. The CDR3 extends over 16 amino acids. Trimming at V came to 2 bases and at J to 4 bases, leaving 5 bases not matched to a gene. CDR1 SEHNR and CDR2 FQNEAQ come from the germline V gene (reference sequence). CDR3 loop: CASSLPGTGSTGELFF. For the CDR3, the DNA is TGTGCCAGCAGCTTACCAGGGACAGGGAGCACCGGGGAGCTGTTTTTT.

The V call is TRBV6-5, the J call TRBJ1-4; 7 nucleotides match TRBD1. CDR1 is MNHEY and CDR2 is SVGAGI in the germline V gene. CDR3 length equals 14 residues. Trimming cost V 4 bases and J 10 bases; bases outside gene matches: 9. The CDR3 bases are TGTGCCAGCAGTTCACAGGGGTGGGTTGGAAAACTGTTTTTT. Translated, it gives CASSSQGWVGKLFF.

J is TRBJ1-2 and V is TRBV5-1, with TRBD1 matching over 9 bases. Germline V CDR1 and CDR2: SGHRS, YFSETQ. V lost 4 bases to trimming and J lost 4 bases; unmatched junction nucleotides: 5. The CDR3 loop spans 14 amino acids. CDR3 DNA sequence: TGCGCCAGCAGCCCGGACAGGGGAGGCTATGGCTACACCTTC. This encodes CASSPDRGGYGYTF.

This clone was counted only a few times. J is TRBJ1-5 and V is TRBV19; 11 bases map to TRBD1. Germline CDR1 LNHDA, CDR2 SQIVND (reference sequence). Trimming removed 8 bases from V and 5 bases from J; junction bases left unmatched: 11. CDR3 size: 16 residues. CDR3 residues: CASQPRTGGLDQPQHF. The CDR3 coding sequence is TGTGCCAGTCAACCCCGGACAGGGGGCCTCGATCAGCCCCAGCATTTT.

This clone was detected once. The chain recombines TRBV24-1 with TRBJ1-2; no reliable D call. CDR1 is KGHDR, CDR2 SFDVKD, per germline. V was pared by 3 bases and J by 6 bases, with 10 bases between. This CDR3 spans 13 amino acids. The chain's CDR3 is CATSDVYGNGYTF. The CDR3 nucleotides are TGTGCCACCAGTGATGTCTATGGGAATGGCTACACCTTC.